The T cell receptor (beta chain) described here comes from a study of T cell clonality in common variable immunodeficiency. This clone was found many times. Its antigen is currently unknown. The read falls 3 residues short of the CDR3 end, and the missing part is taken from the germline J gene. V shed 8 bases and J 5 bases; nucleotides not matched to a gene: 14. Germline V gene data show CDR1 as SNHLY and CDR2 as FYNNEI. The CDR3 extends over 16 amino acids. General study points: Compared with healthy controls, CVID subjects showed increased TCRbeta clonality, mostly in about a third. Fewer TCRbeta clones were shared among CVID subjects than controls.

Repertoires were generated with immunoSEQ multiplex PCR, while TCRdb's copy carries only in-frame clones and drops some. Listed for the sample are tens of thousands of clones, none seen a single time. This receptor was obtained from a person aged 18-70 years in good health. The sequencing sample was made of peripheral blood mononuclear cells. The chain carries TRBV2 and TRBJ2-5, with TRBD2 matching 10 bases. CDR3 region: CASGGLAGGEGETQYF. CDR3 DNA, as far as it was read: TGTGCCAGCGGGGGGTTAGCGGGAGGAGAGGGGGAGACC.